These 21 T cell receptor beta chains were sequenced from one sample in a study of T cell changes during pregnancy in multiple sclerosis. The repertoire was sequenced with immunoSEQ multiplex PCR; TCRdb's copy has only in-frame clones and lacks some. Among 50,000 to 65,000 clones listed, roughly 90% were seen once. This specimen consisted of peripheral blood, obtained after pregnancy. These receptors came from a female donor with multiple sclerosis, enrolled in a pregnancy study.

This chain uses TRBV7-8 with TRBJ1-2, with a weak D call TRBD1 (5 bases). The CDR3 spans 14 residues. Deletions cut 0 bases from V and 6 bases from J, with 11 bases between. The V gene's germline CDR1 is SGHVS and CDR2 FQNEAQ. CDR3 coding DNA: TGTGCCAGCAGCTTAGCGGGGGGATCGAATGGCTACACCTTC. It encodes CASSLAGGSNGYTF.

The V and J genes are TRBV11-2 and TRBJ2-7; the match to TRBD2 covers 7 bases. V gave up 5 bases and J gave up 2 bases; unmatched junction bases: 6. This CDR3 is built from 14 residues. From germline, CDR1 is SGHAT and CDR2 FQNNGV. The CDR3 loop is CASSPRGLTYEQYF. CDR3 coding DNA: TGTGCCAGCAGCCCGCGGGGGTTAACCTACGAGCAGTACTTC.

The chain uses TRBV19 and TRBJ1-5; D gene unclear. CDR3 length: 16 residues. V shed 7 bases and J shed 4 bases, with 20 bases lying between them. Germline V CDR1 and CDR2: LNHDA, SQIVND (reference sequence). The CDR3: CASKAPSGNENQPQHF. The CDR3 bases are TGTGCCAGTAAAGCCCCCTCGGGTAATGAGAATCAGCCCCAGCATTTT.

The rearrangement links TRBV7-4 to TRBJ2-3, with 8 bases lining up with TRBD1. J lost 0 bases, V lost 9 bases, and 2 bases had no gene match. Germline lookup yields CDR1 SGHVT and CDR2 SQSDAQ. CDR3 length: 13 residues. CDR3 coding DNA: TGTGCCAGGCGACAGGGGAGCACAGATACGCAGTATTTT. Translated: CARRQGSTDTQYF. The whole variable domain, remainder taken from reference TRBV7-4 and TRBJ2-3, is GAGVSQSPRYKVAKRGRDVALRCDSISGHVTLYWYRQTLGQGSEVLTYSQSDAQRDKSGRPSGRFSAERPERSVSTLKIQRTEQGDSAVYLCARRQGSTDTQYFGPGTRLTVL.

This clone was counted a single time. The chain links TRBV25-1 to TRBJ2-1; TRBD2 is a possible D gene (5 bases). This CDR3 comprises 15 residues. Trimming removed 1 base from V and 4 bases from J, with 11 bases in between. Germline V gene lookup returns CDR1 MGHDK and CDR2 SYGVNS. DNA of the CDR3: TGTGCCAGCAGTGAATTGGGAGAACTTTACAATGAGCAGTTCTTC. It translates to CASSELGELYNEQFF.

This clone is a singleton in its sample. The chain joins TRBV10-3 to TRBJ2-7, with 10 bases matching TRBD1. The CDR3 totals 13 residues. Germline V CDR1 and CDR2: ENHRY, SYGVKD. Trimming removed 6 bases from V and 4 bases from J; junction bases left unmatched: 3. The CDR3 loop is CAIRGQGSYEQYF. The CDR3 DNA follows: TGTGCCATCAGGGGACAGGGGTCATACGAGCAGTACTTC.

The rearrangement joins TRBV2 to TRBJ1-1; 7 bases match TRBD1. There are 13 residues in the CDR3. The V gene's germline CDR1 is SNHLY and CDR2 FYNNEI. The V and J ends lost 7 bases and 5 bases, in that order; junction bases with no gene match: 7. The CDR3 nucleotides read TGTGCCAGCATGAGGGGGCAGGAGACTGAAGCTTTCTTT. This encodes CASMRGQETEAFF.

V and J are TRBV5-1 and TRBJ2-1, with unresolved D. Between the trimmed V and J ends, which lost 4 bases and 8 bases, there was a span of 13 bases. CDR3 size: 13 residues. Looked up from germline, CDR1 is SGHRS and CDR2 is YFSETQ. The CDR3 spells CASSTYPEDEQFF. CDR3 nucleotides: TGCGCCAGCAGCACCTACCCCGAGGATGAGCAGTTCTTC. Full variable domain (remainder filled in from reference TRBV5-1 and TRBJ2-1): KAGVTQTPRYLIKTRGQQVTLSCSPISGHRSVSWYQQTPGQGLQFLFEYFSETQRNKGNFPGRFSGRQFSNSRSEMNVSTLELGDSALYLCASSTYPEDEQFFGPGTRLTVL.

This chain uses TRBV7-3 with TRBJ2-3; 8 positions agree with TRBD2. The CDR3 runs to 17 residues. CDR1 is SGHTA and CDR2 is FQGTGA in the germline V gene. V was pared by 6 bases and J by 2 bases, with 13 bases of the junction left unmatched. The CDR3 reads CASSLRGGRFFTDTQYF. DNA of the CDR3: TGTGCCAGCAGTTTACGGGGGGGCCGGTTTTTCACAGATACGCAGTATTTT.

V is TRBV29-1 and J is TRBJ1-1; TRBD1 is a possible D gene (5 bases). This CDR3 has 12 residues. Germline-derived CDR1 and CDR2 are SQVTM and ANQGSEA. The V and J ends lost 7 bases and 3 bases respectively, with 12 bases between them. CDR3 DNA sequence: TGCAGCGGTTCCAGGGTTGACACTGAAGCTTTCTTT. Translation: CSGSRVDTEAFF.

The chain couples TRBV11-2 to TRBJ2-5; 7 bases map to TRBD2. From germline, CDR1 is SGHAT and CDR2 FQNNGV. V was clipped by 7 bases and J by 5 bases; unmatched bases: 7. The CDR3 contains 13 residues. This CDR3 is CASTGGIGETQYF. The DNA of the CDR3 is TGTGCCAGCACGGGGGGAATCGGGGAGACCCAGTACTTC.

The rearrangement links TRBV5-1 to TRBJ2-2, with D uncertain. The CDR3 length is 15 residues. Germline loops: CDR1 SGHRS, CDR2 YFSETQ. V lost 2 bases to trimming and J lost 0 bases, with 8 bases between them. CDR3 sequence reads: CASSLSRSNTGELFF. The CDR3 DNA reads as TGCGCCAGCAGCTTAAGCCGGTCGAACACCGGGGAGCTGTTTTTT. Combining the CDR3 with reference TRBV5-1 and TRBJ2-2 gives the whole variable domain KAGVTQTPRYLIKTRGQQVTLSCSPISGHRSVSWYQQTPGQGLQFLFEYFSETQRNKGNFPGRFSGRQFSNSRSEMNVSTLELGDSALYLCASSLSRSNTGELFFGEGSRLTVL.

The chain is built from TRBV6-1 and TRBJ2-2; maybe TRBD1 (6 bases). The CDR3 sequence is 15 residues long. In germline, CDR1 is MNHNS, CDR2 SASEGT. Trimming removed 5 bases at V and 1 base at J, with 11 bases between. The CDR3 sequence: CASSQRGQNTGELFF. The CDR3, as DNA: TGTGCCAGCAGTCAACGGGGACAGAACACCGGGGAGCTGTTTTTT.

The chain combines TRBV6-1 with TRBJ2-7, with no clear D. With 6 bases removed from V and 5 bases from J, the gap between germline ends came to 5 bases. CDR1 is MNHNS and CDR2 is SASEGT in the germline V gene. There are 10 residues in the CDR3. The CDR3 DNA sequence: TGTGCCAGCAGGTATGACGAGCAGTACTTC. It codes for CASRYDEQYF.

The rearrangement joins TRBV9 to TRBJ1-1; D may be TRBD1 (6 bases). V lost 4 bases and J lost 4, with 20 bases in between. The CDR3 runs 16 residues. The germline V gene has CDR1 SGDLS and CDR2 YYNGEE. The CDR3 DNA is TGTGCCAGCAGCCCTCGATTCCACAGGGAGAGCACTGAAGCTTTCTTT. This translates into CASSPRFHRESTEAFF.

A few counts support this clone. This chain joins TRBV13 and TRBJ1-6, with D perhaps TRBD1 (5 bases). V was pared by 4 bases and J by 13 bases, with 11 bases between. CDR1 and CDR2 from the germline V gene are PRHDT and FYEKMQ (reference sequence). The CDR3 loop spans 12 amino acids. This CDR3 is CASSWLGGPLHF. The DNA for the CDR3 is TGTGCCAGCAGCTGGCTCGGGGGGCCCCTCCACTTT. The whole variable domain, remainder taken from reference TRBV13 and TRBJ1-6, is AAGVIQSPRHLIKEKRETATLKCYPIPRHDTVYWYQQGPGQDPQFLISFYEKMQSDKGSIPDRFSAQQFSDYHSELNMSSLELGDSALYFCASSWLGGPLHFGNGTRLTVT.

This chain links TRBV6-6 with TRBJ1-4; D call uncertain. CDR3 size: 13 residues. With 3 bases removed from V and 11 bases from J, the gap between germline ends came to 13 bases. CDR1 and CDR2 (germline): MNHNY, SVGAGI (reference sequence). The CDR3 region has the DNA TGTGCCAGCAGTTATTCGCCCCTAACTAAACTGTTTTTT. The encoded protein is CASSYSPLTKLFF.

The CDR3 region is CASSLMRHLQETQYF. The CDR3 DNA reads as TGTGCCAGCAGCTTAATGAGACACCTCCAAGAGACCCAGTACTTC. The chain couples TRBV11-2 to TRBJ2-5; D not certain. In germline, CDR1 is SGHAT, CDR2 FQNNGV. Deletions cut 2 bases from V and 1 base from J, with 11 bases between. The length of the CDR3 is 15 residues.

The V gene is TRBV27, the J gene TRBJ1-4; unclear D gene. Germline CDR1 MNHEY, CDR2 SMNVEV (reference sequence). CDR3 length: 16 amino acids. Trimming removed 6 bases at V and 5 bases at J, with 19 bases between. The CDR3 DNA reads TGTGCCAGCAGACGGCGGAACAGCGGGGTCAATGAAAAACTGTTTTTT. The encoded protein is CASRRRNSGVNEKLFF. The full variable domain, with the rest looked up from reference TRBV27 and TRBJ1-4, is EAQVTQNPRYLITVTGKKLTVTCSQNMNHEYMSWYRQDPGLGLRQIYYSMNVEVTDKGDVPEGYKVSRKEKRNFPLILESPSPNQTSLYFCASRRRNSGVNEKLFFGSGTQLSVL.

This rearrangement joins TRBV11-2 to TRBJ2-7; D not resolved. The germline V gene has CDR1 SGHAT and CDR2 FQNNGV. The V gene lost 1 base and the J gene lost 4 bases, with 11 bases spanning the gap. The length of the CDR3 is 14 residues. The CDR3 is CASSLASQVYEQYF. The CDR3 DNA reads as TGTGCCAGCAGCTTAGCTTCCCAGGTTTACGAGCAGTACTTC.

This chain uses TRBV9 with TRBJ2-6, with D unresolved. This CDR3 region has 13 residues. Trimming shortened V by 6 bases and J by 1 base, and 5 bases separated the two germline ends. From germline, CDR1 is SGDLS and CDR2 YYNGEE. For the CDR3, the DNA is TGTGCCAGCACCCGTTCTGGGGCCAACGTCCTGACTTTC. Its protein product is CASTRSGANVLTF.